This entry features one T cell receptor (beta chain) sequence. These data come from a study of blood T cell repertoires in COVID-19. Whole-study context: COVID-19 samples from acute and convalescent phases originated in the United States, Italy and Spain.

CDR1 is KGHDR, CDR2 SFDVKD, per germline. CDR3 length: 15 amino acids. The trim removed 5 bases at V and 7 bases at J, leaving 5 bases unmatched. TCRdb's copy holds only in-frame clones and misses some; the assay was immunoSEQ multiplex PCR. The sample yields approximately 260,000 clones, roughly 88% seen once. The TCR was taken from a woman between 65 and 79 years old with COVID-19, enrolled during active disease. The gene calls are TRBV24-1 and TRBJ2-1, with 12 positions matching TRBD2. The material sequenced was peripheral blood. As DNA, the CDR3 is TGTGCCACCAGTGTCCGCGGACTAGCGGGAAATGAGCAGTTCTTC. Encoded protein: CATSVRGLAGNEQFF.